One sample yielded the 9 T cell receptor beta chains listed below, sequenced in a study of T cells after posttransplantation cyclophosphamide. A marrow graft followed busulfan-fludarabine conditioning, with cyclophosphamide on days +3 and +4. Sequencing was performed with immunoSEQ multiplex PCR; in TCRdb, only in-frame clones are kept and a portion is missing. This table holds 10,000 to 13,000 clones with no singletons; the top ten claim approximately 13%. The material sequenced was PBMCs, taken after allogeneic stem cell transplant with posttransplant cyclophosphamide. The receptor source for this set is a female patient aged 35 to 55 who received an allogeneic stem cell transplant from a related donor, was CMV-positive, and had no GVHD. The graft donor may account for some of the T cells.

This clone showed up many times. The J gene is TRBJ2-7, the V gene TRBV27; 9 bases agree with TRBD1. This CDR3 is built from 15 residues. Germline lookup yields CDR1 MNHEY and CDR2 SMNVEV (reference sequence). V lost 6 bases and J lost 5; bases outside the gene matches: 11. The CDR3 DNA reads as TGTGCCAGCAGGCCCTGGACAGGGGCAAGGAACGAGCAGTACTTC. This translates into CASRPWTGARNEQYF.

At least ten counts were recorded for this clone. The genes are TRBV4-1 and TRBJ2-1; D is unclear. The CDR3 consists of 16 residues. Germline values: CDR1 MGHRA, CDR2 YSYEKL. Trimming took 3 bases from V and 7 from J, leaving 19 bases between them. CDR3 bases: TGCGCCAGCAGCCATCACGGCGGTGGTGGAAGAAATGAGCAGTTCTTC. Translating gives CASSHHGGGGRNEQFF.

This clone was picked up many times. The genes are TRBV28 and TRBJ2-7; TRBD2 is a possible D gene (6 bases). CDR3 size: 14 residues. The germline V gene has CDR1 MDHEN and CDR2 SYDVKM. The V and J ends lost 3 bases and 4 bases respectively, with 13 bases between them. The CDR3 coding sequence is TGTGCCAGCAGTTTCGGAGGGCCTATATACGAGCAGTACTTC. This sequence encodes CASSFGGPIYEQYF.

In its sample, this clone was seen many times. DNA of the CDR3: TGTGCCAGCTCAACCTACAGGGTCCCCTACGAGCAGTTCTTC. Translation gives CASSTYRVPYEQFF. This chain links TRBV6-5 with TRBJ2-1; D might be TRBD1 (6 bases). The V end was cut by 8 bases, the J end by 10 bases, with 21 bases between. This CDR3 comprises 14 residues. CDR1 is MNHEY, CDR2 SVGAGI, per germline.

This clone was counted many times. The rearrangement links TRBV19 to TRBJ2-5, with 12 bases matching TRBD1. The CDR3 has 15 residues. V shed 3 bases and J 4 bases; nucleotides not matched to a gene: 3. Germline V gene lookup returns CDR1 LNHDA and CDR2 SQIVND (reference sequence). Here the CDR3 reads CASSIGTGGGETQYF. The CDR3 DNA is TGTGCCAGTAGTATCGGGACAGGGGGCGGAGAGACCCAGTACTTC.

In its sample, this clone was seen many times. The junction and the germline gene differ at one end; a read error may be behind it. V gene TRBV7-7 combines with J gene TRBJ2-5, with D tentatively TRBD1 (5 bases). This CDR3 spans 15 amino acids. From germline, CDR1 is SSHAT and CDR2 FNYEAQ (reference sequence). The CDR3 loop is CASSSIRWGRETQYF. The DNA for the CDR3 is TGTGCTAGCAGCTCTATTAGGTGGGGCCGGGAGACCCAGTACTTC.

This clone was detected ten times or more. V is TRBV5-4 and J is TRBJ2-5; 12 bases agree with TRBD2. This CDR3 spans 16 amino acids. V gave up 4 bases and J gave up 3 bases; unmatched junction bases: 7. Germline V gene lookup returns CDR1 SGHNT and CDR2 YYREEE (reference sequence). The CDR3 region has the DNA TGTGCCAGCAGCCTGCCGACTAGCGGGAGAGAAGAGACCCAGTACTTC. Translating it yields CASSLPTSGREETQYF. Variable domain in full (rest from reference TRBV5-4 and TRBJ2-5): ETGVTQSPTHLIKTRGQQVTLRCSSQSGHNTVSWYQQALGQGPQFIFQYYREEENGRGNFPPRFSGLQFPNYSSELNVNALELDDSALYLCASSLPTSGREETQYFGPGTRLLVL.

The sample holds many counts of this clone. The chain's CDR3 is CASSFVLGYSGHYEQYF. In DNA, the CDR3 is TGTGCCAGCAGCTTTGTGCTAGGTTATTCGGGACACTACGAGCAGTACTTC. The V gene is TRBV12-1, the J gene TRBJ2-7; the table assigns TRBD1, which was not confirmed against the DNA. TRBV12-1 is noted as a pseudogene. This CDR3 contains 17 residues.

The table lists this clone with many counts. This sequence joins TRBV7-2 and TRBJ2-7; possibly TRBD2 for D (6 bases). Germline CDR1 is SGHTA and CDR2 is FQGNSA. The V end lost 1 base, the J end lost 7 bases, and 14 bases lay between the germline ends. This CDR3 spans 14 amino acids. DNA for the CDR3: TGTGCCAGCAGCTTAGTCTGGCTAGCGTCGGAGCAGTACTTC. It codes for CASSLVWLASEQYF.